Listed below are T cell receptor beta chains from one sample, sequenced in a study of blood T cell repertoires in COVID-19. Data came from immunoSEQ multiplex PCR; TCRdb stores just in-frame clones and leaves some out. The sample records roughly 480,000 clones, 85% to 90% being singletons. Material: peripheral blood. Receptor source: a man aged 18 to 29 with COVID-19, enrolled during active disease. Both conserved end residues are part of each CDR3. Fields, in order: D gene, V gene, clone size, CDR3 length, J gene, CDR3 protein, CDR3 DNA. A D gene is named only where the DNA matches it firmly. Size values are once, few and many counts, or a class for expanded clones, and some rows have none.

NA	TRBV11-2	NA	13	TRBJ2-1	CASSWALNNEQFF	TGTGCCAGCTCGTGGGCATTGAACAATGAGCAGTTCTTC
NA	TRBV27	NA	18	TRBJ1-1	CASSLTRPGFEMNTEAFF	TGTGCCAGCAGTTTAACCCGGCCAGGCTTCGAAATGAACACTGAAGCTTTCTTT
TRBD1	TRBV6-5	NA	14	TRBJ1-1	CASSPPDRGREAFF	TGTGCCAGCAGTCCCCCCGACAGGGGCCGTGAAGCTTTCTTT
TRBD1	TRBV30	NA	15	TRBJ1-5	CAWRPGTGSNQPQHF	TGTGCCTGGAGGCCCGGGACAGGGAGCAATCAGCCCCAGCATTTT
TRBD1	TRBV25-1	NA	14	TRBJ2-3	CASSWTGAGDTQYF	TGTGCCAGCAGTTGGACAGGGGCAGGAGATACGCAGTATTTT
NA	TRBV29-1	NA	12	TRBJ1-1	CSVHEGWTEAFF	TGCAGCGTCCATGAGGGTTGGACTGAAGCTTTCTTT
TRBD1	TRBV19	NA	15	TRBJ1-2	CASSLNTGTDYGYTF	TGTGCCAGTAGTTTAAACACCGGGACAGACTATGGCTACACCTTC
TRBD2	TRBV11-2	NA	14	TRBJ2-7	CASSPTTSGYEQYF	TGTGCCAGCAGCCCTACGACTAGCGGCTACGAGCAGTACTTC
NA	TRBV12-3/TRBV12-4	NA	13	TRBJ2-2	CASSTGFTGELFF	TGTGCCAGCAGTACAGGGTTCACCGGGGAGCTGTTTTTT
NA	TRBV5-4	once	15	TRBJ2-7	CASSLDPAGLYEQYF	TGTGCCAGCAGCTTGGATCCAGCGGGCTTATACGAGCAGTACTTC
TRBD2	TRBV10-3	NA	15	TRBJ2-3	CAISEGARGADTQYF	TGTGCCATCAGTGAGGGGGCCCGGGGGGCAGATACGCAGTATTTT
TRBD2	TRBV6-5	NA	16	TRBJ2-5	CASSYSIAGGQETQYF	TGTGCCAGCAGTTACTCGATAGCGGGGGGCCAAGAGACCCAGTACTTC
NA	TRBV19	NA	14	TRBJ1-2	CASFSRQAVYGYTF	TGTGCCAGTTTTTCTCGACAGGCGGTCTATGGCTACACCTTC
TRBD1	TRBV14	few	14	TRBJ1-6	CASSPGQAQSPLHF	TGTGCCAGCAGCCCGGGACAGGCCCAATCACCCCTCCACTTT
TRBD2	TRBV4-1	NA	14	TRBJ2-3	CASSQEGLADTQYF	TGCGCCAGCAGCCAAGAGGGACTAGCAGATACGCAGTATTTT
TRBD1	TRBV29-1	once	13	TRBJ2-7	CSVYDRGFREQYF	TGCAGCGTCTACGACAGGGGGTTTCGGGAGCAGTACTTC
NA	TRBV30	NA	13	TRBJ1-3	CAWTERLRNTIYF	TGTGCCTGGACGGAGAGATTGAGAAACACCATATATTTT
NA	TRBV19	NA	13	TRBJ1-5	CASSRAGNQPQHF	TGTGCCAGTAGTAGGGCAGGTAATCAGCCCCAGCATTTT
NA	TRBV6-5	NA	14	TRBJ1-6	CASSRTVVNSPLHF	TGTGCCAGCAGTAGGACAGTAGTGAATTCACCCCTCCACTTT
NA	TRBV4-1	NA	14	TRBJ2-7	CASSQNTGNGEQYF	TGCGCCAGCAGCCAAAATACAGGGAACGGCGAGCAGTACTTC
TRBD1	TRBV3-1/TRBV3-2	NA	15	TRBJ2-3	CASSPGTGKGDTQYF	TGTGCCAGCAGCCCTGGGACAGGGAAGGGGGATACGCAGTATTTT
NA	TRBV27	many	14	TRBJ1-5	CASSPIFSNQPQHF	TGTGCCAGCAGCCCCATTTTTAGCAATCAGCCCCAGCATTTT